This T cell receptor beta chain was observed in a study of post-analysis software for immune sequencing data. Background on the study: The study covered relapsing-remitting, secondary progressive and progressive-relapsing courses of multiple sclerosis.

Unique molecular identifiers had been added to the TCR beta cDNA libraries. TCRdb recomputed calls from the PCR reads with MiXCR, one row per CDR3 protein. Among hundreds of thousands of distinct CDR3 sequences listed, 44% were seen once. V gave up 4 bases and J gave up 4 bases, with 10 bases separating them. The CDR3 spans 13 residues. Germline assignment: CDR1 ENHRY and CDR2 SYGVKD. This clonotype has a handful of counts. Its target is unknown. Overall study findings and caveats: Five or six TRBV segments, TRBV5-6, TRBV5-1 and TRBV20-1 among them, were found more frequent in patients than controls. Patients with multiple sclerosis recorded significantly lower normalized Chao1 diversity than controls, the study found. Strong same-batch co-clustering of samples appeared with F measure clustering.

The TCR was taken from a girl between 10 and 17 years old with multiple sclerosis. This sequence joins TRBV10-3 and TRBJ2-5; tentative D call: TRBD2 (7 bases). The sample taken for sequencing was blood. CDR3 nucleotide sequence: TGTGCCATCAGTGTAGGGGGGGCAGAGACCCAGTACTTC. It yields the protein CAISVGGAETQYF.